This T cell receptor beta chain originates from a study of chemoradiotherapy in HPV16-positive cancers. Findings and limits, study-wide: HPV-responsive T-cell expansion during chemoradiotherapy was linked to improved recurrence-free survival in HPV16-positive patients. Candidate HPV-specific clones and E7-related TCR motifs grew in tumor during treatment.

The ends lost 5 bases at V and 10 bases at J; junction bases unmatched: 7. The CDR3 extends over 12 amino acids. Germline CDR1 reads MDHEN; CDR2 reads SYDVKM. This clone has just one count. Its antigen is unidentified. Data came from immunoSEQ multiplex PCR; TCRdb stores just in-frame clones and leaves some out. The sample shows 15,000 or so clones, nearly 70% of them seen only once. This material was obtained from a patient who underwent chemoradiotherapy. The J gene is TRBJ1-1, the V gene TRBV28; 7 nucleotides match TRBD1. This TCR derives from a human donor with HPV-associated anogenital cancer. The CDR3 nucleotides are TGTGCCAGCAGTCCCCGACAGGGAATAGCTTTCTTT. This codes for CASSPRQGIAFF.